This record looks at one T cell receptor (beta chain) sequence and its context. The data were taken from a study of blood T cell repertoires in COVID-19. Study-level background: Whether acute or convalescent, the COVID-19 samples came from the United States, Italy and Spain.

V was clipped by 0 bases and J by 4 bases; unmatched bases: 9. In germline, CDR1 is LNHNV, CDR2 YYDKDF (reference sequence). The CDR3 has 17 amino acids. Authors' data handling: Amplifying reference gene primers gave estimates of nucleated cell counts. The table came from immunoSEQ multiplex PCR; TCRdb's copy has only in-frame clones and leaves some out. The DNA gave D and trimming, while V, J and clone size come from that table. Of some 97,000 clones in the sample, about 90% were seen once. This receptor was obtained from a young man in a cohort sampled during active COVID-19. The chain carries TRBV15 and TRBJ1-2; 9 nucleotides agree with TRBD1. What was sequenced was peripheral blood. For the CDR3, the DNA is TGTGCCACCAGCAGAGATGAGGGACAGGGCATGGCCTATGGCTACACCTTC. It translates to CATSRDEGQGMAYGYTF.